This TCR beta chain was observed in a study of shared clonotypes between healthy human individuals. Positively selected for CCR7, the CD45RO-negative cells used as naive CD8 cells excluded terminally differentiated effector memory CD45RA+ cells. The repertoire was sequenced with immunoSEQ multiplex PCR; TCRdb's copy has only in-frame clones and lacks some. The top ten clones hold roughly 1.7% of a sample with approximately 1.9 million clones, over 85% of them seen once. The clonotype originates from a man younger than 30 in good health. Some clones in this sample may be carry-over from other donors' samples. The sequenced material came from naive CD8+ T cells from PBMCs.

For the CDR3, the DNA is TGCGCCAGCAGCCCCAGGGCAGCGAACACTGAAGCTTTCTTT. It translates to CASSPRAANTEAFF. The V call is TRBV5-1, the J call TRBJ1-1; weak D call: TRBD1 (5 bases). Germline V gene lookup returns CDR1 SGHRS and CDR2 YFSETQ. Between the trimmed V and J ends, which lost 4 bases and 1 base, there was a span of 11 bases. The length of the CDR3 is 14 residues.